The 18 T cell receptor beta chains below come from one sample, sequenced in a study of T cells after yellow fever vaccination. A single record per CDR3 protein comes from TCRdb applying MiXCR to the 5' RACE reads. Here the sample spans 550,000 to 750,000 distinct CDR3 sequences, roughly 13% being singletons. Sequencing used PBMCs, obtained on the day of the yellow fever booster vaccination. The receptor set was obtained from a man aged 25 to 40 who received the YFV17D yellow fever vaccine.

This clonotype was detected ten times or more. CDR3 nucleotide sequence: TGCGCCAGCAGCCAAGGTGCAAGCGGGGCCTACGAGCAGTACTTC. Translating gives CASSQGASGAYEQYF. V usage is TRBV4-3 and J usage is TRBJ2-7; TRBD2 matches at 7 bases. The trim removed 1 base at V and 2 bases at J, leaving 5 bases unmatched. CDR3 length: 15 residues. CDR1 and CDR2 from the germline V gene are LGHNA and YSLEER.

This clonotype was found a few times. V gene TRBV4-3 combines with J gene TRBJ2-5; 8 bases are a match to TRBD2. The CDR3 is 15 residues long. With V trimmed by 0 bases and J by 7 bases, 7 bases remained unmatched. CDR1 is LGHNA and CDR2 is YSLEER in the germline V gene. CDR3 region: CASSQEVSGSWTQYF. CDR3 DNA: TGCGCCAGCAGCCAAGAAGTGAGCGGGAGTTGGACCCAGTACTTC.

The CDR3 sequence: CASSQESGSVGYGYTF. The CDR3, as DNA: TGTGCCAGCAGCCAAGAGTCCGGTTCAGTGGGCTATGGCTACACCTTC. The rearrangement links TRBV3-1 to TRBJ1-2; D gene unclear. Trimming shortened V by 0 bases and J by 4 bases, and 15 bases separated the two germline ends. The CDR3 sequence is 16 residues long. Germline-derived CDR1 and CDR2 are LGHDT and YNNKEL (reference sequence).

This clonotype was detected a few times. The CDR3: CAISNTGVGNTGELFF. The CDR3 region has the DNA TGTGCCATCAGCAACACAGGGGTTGGTAACACCGGGGAGCTGTTTTTT. The chain uses TRBV10-3 and TRBJ2-2; TRBD1 matches 7 bases. J was trimmed by 2 bases and V by 6 bases; bases with no gene match: 9. The length of the CDR3 is 16 residues. In germline, CDR1 is ENHRY, CDR2 SYGVKD.

This clonotype was counted a few times. This chain joins TRBV28 and TRBJ1-2, with TRBD1 as a possible D gene (6 bases). The ends were cut back, 6 bases at V and 8 bases at J, with 19 bases in the middle. CDR1 is MDHEN and CDR2 is SYDVKM in the germline V gene. This CDR3 is built from 14 residues. CDR3 loop: CASSLYRGAGGYTF. DNA of the CDR3: TGTGCCAGCAGCCTGTACCGGGGGGCCGGAGGCTACACCTTC.

The chain is built from TRBV14 and TRBJ2-5, with 8 positions matching TRBD2. Germline loops: CDR1 SGHDN, CDR2 FVKESK. Losses at the gene ends were 4 bases for V and 0 bases for J; bases not matched to a gene: 4. The CDR3 has 15 residues. The CDR3 reads CASSPGLAYQETQYF. CDR3 bases: TGTGCCAGCAGCCCCGGACTAGCCTACCAAGAGACCCAGTACTTC.

This clonotype was counted only a few times. The V and J genes are TRBV12-3 or TRBV12-4 and TRBJ2-7; 10 bases map to TRBD1. The CDR3 extends over 14 amino acids. Trimming cost V 6 bases and J 7 bases; bases outside gene matches: 9. The CDR3 region has the DNA TGTGCCAGCAGGACAGGGGGCCTCATGTTGGAGCAGTACTTC. This encodes CASRTGGLMLEQYF.

This clonotype has at least ten counts. The genes are TRBV29-1 and TRBJ2-2; 10 positions match TRBD1. The CDR3 is 15 residues long. The trim removed 4 bases at V and 5 bases at J, leaving 7 bases unmatched. From germline, CDR1 is SQVTM and CDR2 ANQGSEA. As DNA, the CDR3 is TGCAGCGTTGCCAGCCTGGACAGGGGGACCGGGGAGCTGTTTTTT. This sequence encodes CSVASLDRGTGELFF.

This clonotype was observed at least ten times. V usage is TRBV2 and J usage is TRBJ2-1; D is perhaps TRBD1 or TRBD2 (6 bases each). The CDR3 has 13 amino acids. CDR1 is SNHLY and CDR2 is FYNNEI in the germline V gene. V was cut by 6 bases and J by 9 bases, with 15 bases left in between. CDR3 DNA: TGTGCCAGCAGAGCCTCCGGGGGCGGTGAGCAGTTCTTC. It codes for CASRASGGGEQFF.

A few counts support this clonotype. The genes are TRBV12-3 or TRBV12-4 and TRBJ1-1; D not certain. The CDR3 totals 14 residues. Trimming took 7 bases from V and 0 from J, leaving 12 bases between them. The CDR3 loop is CASTQRGMNTEAFF. The CDR3 bases are TGTGCCAGCACCCAGCGGGGTATGAACACTGAAGCTTTCTTT.

The V gene is TRBV20-1, the J gene TRBJ2-5, with a possible D match to TRBD1 (5 bases). Germline assignment: CDR1 DFQATT and CDR2 SNEGSKA (reference sequence). CDR3 size: 15 residues. Between the trimmed V and J ends, which lost 2 bases and 4 bases, there was a span of 17 bases. The CDR3 coding sequence is TGCAGTGCTAGAACTTATTCAGGGTTGGGAGAGACCCAGTACTTC. This encodes CSARTYSGLGETQYF.

The table lists this clonotype with a few counts. The V gene is TRBV20-1, the J gene TRBJ2-1; TRBD2 matches 9 bases. Germline V gene lookup returns CDR1 DFQATT and CDR2 SNEGSKA (reference sequence). The CDR3 runs 12 residues. J was trimmed by 12 bases and V by 2 bases; bases with no gene match: 5. The CDR3 is CSARWREGRQFF. CDR3 DNA sequence: TGCAGTGCTAGATGGCGGGAGGGCCGGCAGTTCTTC.

This clonotype was picked up many times. The rearrangement joins TRBV18 to TRBJ2-2; D is unresolved. The CDR3 loop spans 16 amino acids. The V end was cut by 2 bases, the J end by 7 bases, with 17 bases between. CDR1 and CDR2 (germline): KGHSH, LQKENI. The CDR3 here is CASSPRPDQRLGELFF. Here the CDR3 DNA reads TGTGCCAGCTCACCAAGGCCGGATCAAAGGCTCGGGGAGCTGTTTTTT.

The J gene is TRBJ2-1, the V gene TRBV4-3, with D uncertain. Looked up from germline, CDR1 is LGHNA and CDR2 is YSLEER. The CDR3 runs to 15 residues. The V gene lost 4 bases and the J gene lost 9 bases, with 19 bases spanning the gap. The CDR3 DNA follows: TGCGCCAGCAGCCGTCTAGGCACCGCCCTCGGTGAGCAGTTCTTC. It encodes CASSRLGTALGEQFF.

This rearrangement joins TRBV3-1 to TRBJ1-6; no firm D call. Germline values: CDR1 LGHDT, CDR2 YNNKEL (reference sequence). The CDR3 runs 13 residues. Trimming took 0 bases from V and 9 from J, leaving 6 bases between them. CDR3 amino acids: CASSQDLGSPLHF. The CDR3 coding sequence is TGTGCCAGCAGCCAAGATCTCGGTTCACCCCTCCACTTT.

This clonotype was counted only a few times. This chain links TRBV20-1 with TRBJ1-1; no clear D. Trimming took 5 bases from V and 3 from J, leaving 16 bases between them. Germline V CDR1 and CDR2: DFQATT, SNEGSKA (reference sequence). The CDR3 covers 14 residues. The CDR3, as DNA: TGCAGTGCTCCCAAAGCGGACGGTCACACTGAAGCTTTCTTT. This translates into CSAPKADGHTEAFF.

V is TRBV4-3 and J is TRBJ1-2, with D possibly being TRBD1 (5 bases). CDR1 and CDR2 from the germline V gene are LGHNA and YSLEER. This CDR3 contains 17 residues. Trimming stripped 0 bases from V and 0 bases from J, with 14 bases between. CDR3 bases: TGCGCCAGCAGCCAAGAAGGGAACAGGAGGGCTAACTATGGCTACACCTTC. Translating gives CASSQEGNRRANYGYTF.

The sample holds a few counts of this clonotype. V usage is TRBV5-1 and J usage is TRBJ2-5; D is perhaps TRBD2 (5 bases). V was cut by 1 base and J by 2 bases, with 12 bases left in between. This CDR3 spans 15 amino acids. In germline, CDR1 is SGHRS, CDR2 YFSETQ. This chain's CDR3 is CASSLQLERQETQYF. For the CDR3, the DNA is TGCGCCAGCAGCTTGCAGCTTGAGCGGCAAGAGACCCAGTACTTC. The full variable domain, rest sourced from reference TRBV5-1 and TRBJ2-5, is KAGVTQTPRYLIKTRGQQVTLSCSPISGHRSVSWYQQTPGQGLQFLFEYFSETQRNKGNFPGRFSGRQFSNSRSEMNVSTLELGDSALYLCASSLQLERQETQYFGPGTRLLVL.